Below are 13 T cell receptor beta chains sequenced from a single sample in a study of technical replicates of blood from several donors. Sequencing was performed with immunoSEQ multiplex PCR; in TCRdb, only in-frame clones are kept and a portion is missing. The data show approximately 94,000 clones, approximately 95% seen once. Specimen: T cells isolated from PBMCs. These receptors were taken from a human donor in good health.

The CDR3 DNA sequence: TGTGCCAGCAAGCAGGGGGAATTCGCAGAGACCCAGTACTTC. The encoded protein is CASKQGEFAETQYF. The chain is built from TRBV28 and TRBJ2-5; TRBD1 agrees at 7 bases. The CDR3 covers 14 residues. The trim removed 7 bases at V and 4 bases at J, leaving 9 bases unmatched. Germline CDR1 reads MDHEN; CDR2 reads SYDVKM.

The chain employs TRBV5-5 and TRBJ2-5, with 8 positions matching TRBD1. CDR1 is SGHKS, CDR2 YYEKEE, per germline (reference sequence). The CDR3 runs 14 residues. The V and J ends lost 5 bases and 5 bases, in that order; junction bases with no gene match: 8. CDR3 nucleotide sequence: TGTGCCAGCAGAACGGACAGGGTAACGGAGACCCAGTACTTC. It codes for CASRTDRVTETQYF.

The J gene is TRBJ2-5, the V gene TRBV5-4, with 7 bases lining up with TRBD1. Trimming at V came to 5 bases and at J to 6 bases, leaving 16 bases not matched to a gene. Germline V gives CDR1 SGHNT, CDR2 YYREEE (reference sequence). This CDR3 is 16 amino acids long. CDR3 bases: TGTGCCAGCAGTCACCCCACTGGGGCAGGGGGACAGACCCAGTACTTC. Protein sequence: CASSHPTGAGGQTQYF.

The rearrangement joins TRBV4-1 to TRBJ2-7; D possibly corresponds to TRBD1 (5 bases). This CDR3 has 15 amino acids. Germline CDR1 is MGHRA and CDR2 is YSYEKL. Trimming cost V 4 bases and J 4 bases, with 17 bases left between them. As DNA, the CDR3 is TGCGCCAGCAGCCTACAGGAGATCTACCTATACGAGCAGTACTTC. It yields the protein CASSLQEIYLYEQYF.

This sequence joins TRBV18 and TRBJ2-2; 10 positions agree with TRBD2. V lost 5 bases, J lost 3 bases, and 6 bases stayed unmatched. CDR3 length: 16 amino acids. Per germline, CDR1 KGHSH and CDR2 LQKENI. CDR3 protein: CASSFRTSGYTGELFF. The DNA for the CDR3 is TGTGCCAGCTCATTCAGGACTAGCGGTTACACCGGGGAGCTGTTTTTT.

This chain uses TRBV5-4 with TRBJ2-3, with 7 bases aligning to TRBD1. Germline CDR1 is SGHNT and CDR2 is YYREEE (reference sequence). The trim removed 4 bases at V and 8 bases at J, leaving 10 bases unmatched. The CDR3 consists of 14 residues. In nucleotides, the CDR3 is TGTGCCAGCAGCCTGATAGGGGGCGCCGGTACGCAGTATTTT. Translation: CASSLIGGAGTQYF.

The chain is built from TRBV5-4 and TRBJ2-3, with 7 positions matching TRBD2. This CDR3 has 14 residues. With 0 bases clipped from V and 4 bases from J, the junction kept 2 bases outside the gene matches. CDR1 SGHNT and CDR2 YYREEE come from the germline V gene (reference sequence). CDR3 sequence: CASSLDAGADTQYF. CDR3 nucleotides: TGTGCCAGCAGCTTGGATGCGGGAGCAGATACGCAGTATTTT.

A single count supports this clone. This chain connects TRBV5-1 to TRBJ2-3, with a weak D call TRBD2 (5 bases). Per the germline V gene, CDR1 is SGHRS and CDR2 is YFSETQ. CDR3 size: 14 residues. V was trimmed by 3 bases and J by 1 base, leaving 9 bases between them. The CDR3 here is CASSSRTGTDTQYF. DNA for the CDR3: TGCGCCAGCAGCTCCCGGACTGGCACAGATACGCAGTATTTT. Drawing the rest from reference TRBV5-1 and TRBJ2-3, the complete variable domain is KAGVTQTPRYLIKTRGQQVTLSCSPISGHRSVSWYQQTPGQGLQFLFEYFSETQRNKGNFPGRFSGRQFSNSRSEMNVSTLELGDSALYLCASSSRTGTDTQYFGPGTRLTVL.

The chain couples TRBV7-2 to TRBJ2-2; 7 bases line up with TRBD2. Trimming cost V 0 bases and J 4 bases; bases outside gene matches: 2. Germline CDR1 and CDR2: SGHTA and FQGNSA. CDR3 size: 15 residues. CDR3 in amino acids: CASSLAGGPTGELFF. The CDR3 region has the DNA TGTGCCAGCAGCTTAGCGGGAGGGCCCACCGGGGAGCTGTTTTTT.

This chain links TRBV27 with TRBJ2-7; the D gene is possibly TRBD1 (6 bases). Germline V gene lookup returns CDR1 MNHEY and CDR2 SMNVEV (reference sequence). The CDR3 loop spans 13 amino acids. V was cut by 3 bases and J by 2 bases, with 8 bases left in between. The CDR3 DNA reads as TGTGCCAGCAGTTTTGGGACAACCTACGAGCAGTACTTC. Amino acids: CASSFGTTYEQYF.

J is TRBJ2-1 and V is TRBV5-5, with 8 bases identical to TRBD2. Germline V CDR1 and CDR2: SGHKS, YYEKEE (reference sequence). Germline trimming cut 0 bases from V and 2 bases from J; bases unmatched to any gene: 1. The CDR3 runs 15 residues. The CDR3 nucleotides read TGTGCCAGCAGCTTGGGAGCGGGAGCCTACAATGAGCAGTTCTTC. Amino acid sequence: CASSLGAGAYNEQFF.

The V and J genes are TRBV7-3 and TRBJ2-2, with 10 bases lining up with TRBD2. CDR1 is SGHTA and CDR2 is FQGTGA in the germline V gene. V dropped 5 bases and J dropped 3; count of bases not matched to a gene: 3. This CDR3 has 15 amino acids. The CDR3 DNA sequence: TGTGCCAGCAGCGTAGCGGGAGGCGACACCGGGGAGCTGTTTTTT. Translation gives CASSVAGGDTGELFF.

The rearrangement links TRBV30 to TRBJ2-2; D is unresolved. Trimming removed 3 bases from V and 4 bases from J, with 9 bases in between. This CDR3 contains 13 residues. In germline, CDR1 is GTSNPN, CDR2 SVGIG (reference sequence). CDR3 residues: CAWSPPSTGELFF. CDR3 DNA: TGTGCCTGGAGCCCCCCGAGCACCGGGGAGCTGTTTTTT.